This record looks at one T cell receptor beta chain sequence and its context. The target antigen is unknown. Naive CD8 cells lacked CD45RO and underwent positive selection for CCR7, leaving out terminally differentiated effector memory CD45RA+ cells. This table comes from immunoSEQ multiplex PCR, and its TCRdb copy is limited to in-frame clones, with some not included. In the table there are roughly 2 million clones, around 96% of which are singletons. This sample was included in a study of shared clonotypes between healthy human individuals. Overall study: Every donor yielded three CD4 naive, three CD4 memory, two CD8 naive and one CD8 memory plate. Study-level points and caveats: The generation probabilities recorded for non-shared clonotypes fell below those of clonotypes shared by all four donors.

CDR3 length equals 13 residues. The J segment lost 1 base and the V segment lost 8 bases, leaving 4 bases of the junction unmatched. Germline-derived CDR1 and CDR2 are MDHEN and SYDVKM. The receptor's source is a young man in good health. The gene calls are TRBV28 and TRBJ1-1, with TRBD1 identical over 7 bases. Sequencing used naive CD8+ T cells sorted from blood. CDR3 amino acids: CASGHRGNTEAFF. The CDR3, as DNA: TGTGCCAGCGGCCACAGGGGGAACACTGAAGCTTTCTTT. Full variable domain (missing parts from reference TRBV28 and TRBJ1-1): DVKVTQSSRYLVKRTGEKVFLECVQDMDHENMFWYRQDPGLGLRLIYFSYDVKMKEKGDIPEGYSVSREKKERFSLILESASTNQTSMYLCASGHRGNTEAFFGQGTRLTVV.